The 17 T cell receptor beta chains presented below share a single source sample, sequenced in a study of blood T cell repertoires in COVID-19. The assay was immunoSEQ multiplex PCR, and TCRdb's table has in-frame clones only and misses some. The repertoire holds a few hundred thousand clones, approximately 90% seen once, with 6.5% to 8% in the top ten. The sequencing input was peripheral blood. The receptors come from a woman aged 30 to 39 with COVID-19, enrolled during active disease.

The J gene is TRBJ2-2, the V gene TRBV2; 7 bases fit TRBD1. Germline lookup yields CDR1 SNHLY and CDR2 FYNNEI. The J segment lost 5 bases and the V segment lost 6 bases, leaving 3 bases of the junction unmatched. This CDR3 region has 13 residues. Written as DNA, the CDR3 is TGTGCCAGCAGGGGGACAGCAACCGGGGAGCTGTTTTTT. Residues: CASRGTATGELFF.

This rearrangement joins TRBV6-1 to TRBJ2-2; TRBD2 agrees at 7 bases. V shed 1 base, J shed 6 bases, and the junction held 5 bases outside the gene matches. Germline CDR1 and CDR2: MNHNS and SASEGT. This CDR3 spans 15 amino acids. CDR3 region: CASSEVGGSPGELFF. In nucleotides, the CDR3 is TGTGCCAGCAGTGAAGTAGGCGGGAGTCCCGGGGAGCTGTTTTTT.

The rearrangement links TRBV5-6 to TRBJ1-2; TRBD1 might be the D (6 bases). Trimming pared 2 bases from V and 0 bases from J, leaving 14 bases between. The CDR3 length is 16 residues. CDR1 is SGHDT and CDR2 is YYEEEE in the germline V gene. CDR3 in DNA: TGTGCCAGCAGCTTTGGGGACACCTGGTCTAACTATGGCTACACCTTC. Its protein product is CASSFGDTWSNYGYTF.

This sequence joins TRBV7-9 and TRBJ2-2; 8 bases line up with TRBD1. This CDR3 is 15 amino acids long. V was pared by 5 bases and J by 5 bases, with 7 bases of the junction left unmatched. Germline CDR1 is SEHNR and CDR2 is FQNEAQ (reference sequence). The DNA for the CDR3 is TGTGCCAGCAGCCCACGACAGGGGAGAACCGGGGAGCTGTTTTTT. This gives the protein CASSPRQGRTGELFF.

In DNA form, the CDR3 reads TGTGCCAGTAGTATTTGGGGGCGGCTAAATGAGCAGTTCTTC. Translating it yields CASSIWGRLNEQFF. The chain uses TRBV19 and TRBJ2-1; possible D gene TRBD1, 6 bases. The CDR3 runs 14 residues. The ends were cut back, 3 bases at V and 7 bases at J, with 13 bases in the middle. Per the germline V gene, CDR1 is LNHDA and CDR2 is SQIVND (reference sequence).

This sequence joins TRBV7-8 and TRBJ1-5; tentative D call: TRBD1 (6 bases). Germline assignment: CDR1 SGHVS and CDR2 FQNEAQ. This CDR3 is 14 amino acids long. The ends were cut back, 2 bases at V and 7 bases at J, with 12 bases in the middle. CDR3 coding DNA: TGTGCCAGCAGCTTAAATTCAGGGACACAGCCCCAGCATTTT. Amino acid sequence: CASSLNSGTQPQHF.

The chain links TRBV6-9 to TRBJ1-6; 10 bases are shared with TRBD1. Trimming at V came to 4 bases and at J to 8 bases, leaving 2 bases not matched to a gene. The germline CDR1 and CDR2 sequences are MNHGY and SVAAGI. CDR3 length: 14 residues. This CDR3 is CASSWDRGDSPLHF. Here the CDR3 DNA reads TGTGCCAGCAGTTGGGACAGGGGTGATTCACCCCTCCACTTT.

The CDR3 DNA is TGTGCCTGGATATCGGGCCGGAGCGGAATTTCACCCCTCCACTTT. This codes for CAWISGRSGISPLHF. V gene TRBV30 combines with J gene TRBJ1-6; no reliable D call. V lost 4 bases and J lost 9, with 19 bases in between. The CDR3 totals 15 residues. Per germline, CDR1 GTSNPN and CDR2 SVGIG (reference sequence).

V usage is TRBV24-1 and J usage is TRBJ2-3; TRBD2 agrees at 7 bases. CDR3 size: 15 residues. J was trimmed by 2 bases and V by 3 bases; bases with no gene match: 4. CDR1 and CDR2 (germline): KGHDR, SFDVKD. CDR3 sequence reads: CATSDASGVTDTQYF. The CDR3 region has the DNA TGTGCCACCAGTGATGCCAGCGGGGTCACAGATACGCAGTATTTT.

The rearrangement joins TRBV29-1 to TRBJ2-5; TRBD2 agrees at 10 bases. CDR1 is SQVTM, CDR2 ANQGSEA, per germline. This CDR3 contains 15 residues. The CDR3 sequence is CRLAGGNPYQETQYF. CDR3 sequence (DNA): TGCAGATTAGCGGGAGGCAACCCGTACCAAGAGACCCAGTACTTC.

This clone was counted once. This chain joins TRBV4-3 and TRBJ1-1; D gene unclear. V was pared by 0 bases and J by 10 bases, with 18 bases between. The CDR3 spans 15 residues. Per the germline V gene, CDR1 is LGHNA and CDR2 is YSLEER. The CDR3 region has the DNA TGCGCCAGCAGCCAAGAGCGACACCTGGGTCTTGGAGCTTTCTTT. Translated, it gives CASSQERHLGLGAFF.

V gene TRBV12-3 or TRBV12-4 combines with J gene TRBJ1-2; 7 positions agree with TRBD1. V was clipped by 7 bases and J by 8 bases; unmatched bases: 7. The CDR3 length is 12 residues. The CDR3 region is CASTGQAQGYTF. CDR3 nucleotide sequence: TGTGCCAGCACCGGACAGGCCCAAGGCTACACCTTC.

This CDR3 is CASSIQTATNYGYTF. The DNA of the CDR3 is TGTGCCAGTAGTATTCAGACAGCCACCAACTATGGCTACACCTTC. This chain links TRBV19 with TRBJ1-2; maybe TRBD1 (5 bases). Germline V gene sequence: CDR1 LNHDA, CDR2 SQIVND (reference sequence). V lost 3 bases and J 2 bases, leaving 13 bases between the germline ends. The CDR3 sequence is 15 residues long.

This sequence joins TRBV9 and TRBJ1-1; D remains unclear. This CDR3 comprises 14 residues. Germline assignment: CDR1 SGDLS and CDR2 YYNGEE. Trimming shortened V by 0 bases and J by 0 bases, and 6 bases separated the two germline ends. DNA of the CDR3: TGTGCCAGCAGCGTAGGAGTTATGAACACTGAAGCTTTCTTT. Translation gives CASSVGVMNTEAFF. The full variable domain, rest sourced from reference TRBV9 and TRBJ1-1, is DSGVTQTPKHLITATGQRVTLRCSPRSGDLSVYWYQQSLDQGLQFLIQYYNGEERAKGNILERFSAQQFPDLHSELNLSSLELGDSALYFCASSVGVMNTEAFFGQGTRLTVV.

This sequence joins TRBV27 and TRBJ1-2; maybe TRBD1 (6 bases). Germline CDR1 reads MNHEY; CDR2 reads SMNVEV (reference sequence). The CDR3 is made up of 15 amino acids. The germline V and J ends were trimmed by 4 bases and 2 bases, with 14 bases remaining between them. The CDR3 is CASSSTPTGNYGYTF. CDR3 nucleotides: TGTGCCAGCAGTTCCACCCCCACAGGGAACTATGGCTACACCTTC.

The chain uses TRBV18 and TRBJ2-1; the match to TRBD2 covers 10 bases. The CDR3 is made up of 17 amino acids. V was pared by 3 bases and J by 7 bases, with 12 bases of the junction left unmatched. CDR1 is KGHSH, CDR2 LQKENI, per germline. The CDR3 DNA is TGTGCCAGCTCACCCTTTCCAATAGCGGGAGGCGGGAATGAGCAGTTCTTC. Translation: CASSPFPIAGGGNEQFF.

This chain links TRBV19 with TRBJ2-1, with D unresolved. The CDR3 length is 14 residues. Germline V gene lookup returns CDR1 LNHDA and CDR2 SQIVND (reference sequence). Deletions cut 5 bases from V and 9 bases from J, with 17 bases between. CDR3 amino acids: CASSLAKNGAEQFF. Written as DNA, the CDR3 is TGTGCCAGTAGTCTCGCCAAAAACGGAGCTGAGCAGTTCTTC.